This TCR beta chain derives from a study of blood T cell repertoires in COVID-19. Germline assignment: CDR1 MNHEY and CDR2 SVGEGT. V lost 6 bases and J lost 2; bases outside the gene matches: 9. This CDR3 spans 16 amino acids. The table came from immunoSEQ multiplex PCR; TCRdb's copy has only in-frame clones and leaves some out. The sample lists some 60,000 clones, under 95% occurring once. Sequenced input: peripheral blood. The rearrangement joins TRBV6-2 or TRBV6-3 to TRBJ1-5, with 8 bases identical to TRBD1. This clonotype was obtained from a man in his sixties with acute or convalescent COVID-19. The CDR3 here is CASSGQGRVGNQPQHF. As DNA, the CDR3 is TGTGCCAGCAGCGGACAGGGAAGGGTAGGCAATCAGCCCCAGCATTTT.